The 20 T cell receptor beta chains given below trace back to one sample, sequenced in a study of control samples from healthy donors and cancer patients. Method: immunoSEQ multiplex PCR; TCRdb's copy keeps in-frame clones and lacks some. The sample shows approximately 220,000 clones, about 94% of them seen only once. The sequencing input was blood. These TCRs come from a man between 45 and 60 years old in good health.

The chain combines TRBV19 with TRBJ1-1; D not certain. The CDR3 covers 14 residues. V shed 4 bases and J shed 3 bases, with 12 bases lying between them. Per the germline V gene, CDR1 is LNHDA and CDR2 is SQIVND (reference sequence). CDR3 sequence: CASSSILSHTEAFF. Written as DNA, the CDR3 is TGTGCCAGTAGTAGCATCCTATCCCACACTGAAGCTTTCTTT.

The chain carries TRBV5-1 and TRBJ1-1; D call uncertain. V dropped 4 bases and J dropped 1 base, with 11 bases sitting between them. The CDR3 is 14 residues long. The germline gives CDR1 SGHRS, CDR2 YFSETQ. CDR3 nucleotide sequence: TGCGCCAGCAGCCCAACGACTTCGAACACTGAAGCTTTCTTT. The encoded protein is CASSPTTSNTEAFF.

The chain employs TRBV9 and TRBJ2-1; possibly TRBD2 for D (6 bases). In germline, CDR1 is SGDLS, CDR2 YYNGEE. The CDR3 consists of 19 residues. V lost 1 base and J 0 bases, leaving 20 bases between the germline ends. CDR3: CASSVSARRGLSSYNEQFF. The CDR3 nucleotides are TGTGCCAGCAGCGTATCCGCCCGGCGGGGCCTAAGCTCCTACAATGAGCAGTTCTTC.

This chain links TRBV5-1 with TRBJ1-3, with D possibly being TRBD1 (6 bases). There are 15 residues in the CDR3. Germline V gene lookup returns CDR1 SGHRS and CDR2 YFSETQ. The V end was cut by 1 base, the J end by 4 bases, with 12 bases between. DNA of the CDR3: TGCGCCAGCAGCTTGTACCCAGGGGAAGGAAACACCATATATTTT. Its translation: CASSLYPGEGNTIYF.

CDR3 bases: TGCGCCAGCAGCTGGGCGACAGGGCCGGACACCGGGGAGCTGTTTTTT. Protein sequence: CASSWATGPDTGELFF. The chain employs TRBV5-1 and TRBJ2-2, with 7 nucleotides matching TRBD1. Germline CDR1 and CDR2: SGHRS and YFSETQ. CDR3 length: 16 residues. V was pared by 3 bases and J by 3 bases, with 8 bases of the junction left unmatched.

The V gene is TRBV12-3 or TRBV12-4, the J gene TRBJ1-5; D ambiguous. V was trimmed by 1 base and J by 7 bases, leaving 5 bases between them. The CDR3 runs 12 residues. The CDR3 here is CASSLEGQPQHF. Written as DNA, the CDR3 is TGTGCCAGCAGTTTAGAGGGACAGCCCCAGCATTTT.

V and J are TRBV5-4 and TRBJ2-7; 12 nucleotides agree with TRBD2. This CDR3 has 15 residues. Germline CDR1 and CDR2: SGHNT and YYREEE (reference sequence). Trimming at V came to 4 bases and at J to 2 bases, leaving 4 bases not matched to a gene. Here the CDR3 DNA reads TGTGCCAGCAGCATAGGACTAGCGGGGCCCTACGAGCAGTACGTC. It encodes CASSIGLAGPYEQYV.

The V call is TRBV6-5, the J call TRBJ2-5; no clear D gene. The ends were cut back, 3 bases at V and 5 bases at J, with 10 bases in the middle. The CDR3 has 13 amino acids. Germline V gene sequence: CDR1 MNHEY, CDR2 SVGAGI. The CDR3 coding sequence is TGTGCCAGCAGTTATTTAGGCGTGGAGACCCAGTACTTC. Residues: CASSYLGVETQYF.

V and J are TRBV12-1 and TRBJ1-4; the table's D call TRBD1 went unverified against the DNA. TRBV12-1 is a pseudogene. The CDR3 consists of 20 residues. The CDR3 spells CASSPPDREELYGLDEKLFF. The CDR3 bases are TGTGCCAGCAGCCCCCCGGACAGAGAAGAGTTATACGGGTTAGATGAAAAACTGTTTTTT.

The rearrangement uses TRBV7-2 and TRBJ2-7, with 7 positions matching TRBD1. The V and J ends lost 5 bases and 6 bases, in that order; junction bases with no gene match: 13. This CDR3 comprises 15 residues. Germline CDR1 is SGHTA and CDR2 is FQGNSA. The CDR3 loop is CASSPGQRVGGEQYV. DNA for the CDR3: TGTGCCAGCAGCCCGGGACAGAGAGTTGGGGGCGAGCAGTACGTC.

The genes are TRBV12-3 or TRBV12-4 and TRBJ1-2; no definite D call. The V end was cut by 2 bases, the J end by 2 bases, with 6 bases between. This CDR3 has 13 amino acids. CDR3 region: CASSLRQNYGYTF. CDR3 coding DNA: TGTGCCAGCAGTTTAAGGCAGAACTATGGCTACACCTTC.

V gene TRBV24-1 combines with J gene TRBJ1-5; 7 bases agree with TRBD1. Germline CDR1 reads KGHDR; CDR2 reads SFDVKD. Trimming removed 5 bases from V and 4 bases from J; junction bases left unmatched: 7. The CDR3 covers 15 residues. CDR3 sequence (DNA): TGTGCCACCAGTGCCACGGTCAGGGGGAATCAGCCCCAGCATTTT. Translating gives CATSATVRGNQPQHF.

This rearrangement joins TRBV11-2 to TRBJ1-5; D might be TRBD1 (6 bases). The CDR3 spans 14 residues. The V gene lost 1 base and the J gene lost 5 bases, with 9 bases spanning the gap. In germline, CDR1 is SGHAT, CDR2 FQNNGV. The CDR3 loop is CASSLGAGDQPQHF. The CDR3 DNA sequence: TGTGCCAGCAGCTTAGGGGCAGGGGATCAGCCCCAGCATTTT.

The chain carries TRBV5-1 and TRBJ1-2, with D uncertain. Per the germline V gene, CDR1 is SGHRS and CDR2 is YFSETQ. This CDR3 is built from 13 residues. V gave up 0 bases and J gave up 4 bases, with 7 bases separating them. The CDR3 DNA sequence: TGCGCCAGCAGCTTGGATCCGGGCTATGGCTACACCTTC. The encoded protein is CASSLDPGYGYTF.

The chain is built from TRBV6-5 and TRBJ2-7; tentatively, D is TRBD1 (6 bases). This CDR3 is built from 15 residues. V lost 5 bases and J lost 2, with 16 bases in between. In germline, CDR1 is MNHEY, CDR2 SVGAGI. The CDR3 nucleotides are TGTGCCAGCAGTCCCCAGGGGACACCTACCTACGAGCAGTACTTC. Translated, it gives CASSPQGTPTYEQYF.

V gene TRBV23-1 combines with J gene TRBJ1-1; D uncertain. TRBV23-1 is designated an ORF whose function remains uncertain. V was clipped by 7 bases and J by 4 bases, with 19 bases between them. The CDR3 is 15 residues long. The CDR3, as DNA: TGCGCCAGCATCGTCAAGTCTGGGGTCCTCACTGAAGCTTTCTTT. It is translated as CASIVKSGVLTEAFF.

This clone appeared a single time. The V call is TRBV10-2, the J call TRBJ2-5; D uncertain. The ends were cut back, 0 bases at V and 4 bases at J, with 9 bases in the middle. Germline V lookup: CDR1 WSHSY, CDR2 SAAADI. This CDR3 is 14 amino acids long. In DNA, the CDR3 is TGCGCCAGCAGTGAGTCTGCCACTCGAGAGACCCAGTACTTC. Its protein product is CASSESATRETQYF.

This chain links TRBV18 with TRBJ2-5; D is possibly TRBD2 (6 bases). Germline-derived CDR1 and CDR2 are KGHSH and LQKENI. Trimming pared 2 bases from V and 2 bases from J, leaving 21 bases between. The CDR3 spans 18 residues. CDR3 in DNA: TGTGCCAGCTCACCATATCTCGGGGCTAGCGAAGGGCAAGAGACCCAGTACTTC. Translated, it gives CASSPYLGASEGQETQYF.

V is TRBV5-1 and J is TRBJ2-6; D tentatively reads TRBD1 or TRBD2 (6 bases each). The CDR3 runs 16 residues. Trimming pared 0 bases from V and 2 bases from J, leaving 9 bases between. Per germline, CDR1 SGHRS and CDR2 YFSETQ. Here the CDR3 DNA reads TGCGCCAGCAGCTTGGAGGGGGGCGCTGGGGCCAACGTCCTGACTTTC. Its protein is CASSLEGGAGANVLTF.

The chain carries TRBV5-1 and TRBJ2-5; TRBD1 matches 7 bases. Germline V gene data show CDR1 as SGHRS and CDR2 as YFSETQ. The CDR3 extends over 14 amino acids. V was pared by 4 bases and J by 2 bases, with 5 bases of the junction left unmatched. In nucleotides, the CDR3 is TGCGCCAGCAGCGTCACGACAGGGCAAGAGACCCAGTACTTC. It encodes CASSVTTGQETQYF. The full variable domain, its missing parts supplied by reference TRBV5-1 and TRBJ2-5, is KAGVTQTPRYLIKTRGQQVTLSCSPISGHRSVSWYQQTPGQGLQFLFEYFSETQRNKGNFPGRFSGRQFSNSRSEMNVSTLELGDSALYLCASSVTTGQETQYFGPGTRLLVL.